This TCR beta chain was documented in a study of early T cells in non-severe SARS-CoV-2 infection. Study overall: RNA in bulk from unsorted whole blood was sequenced, and chains were unpaired. The study, taken as a whole, reports: The matching step, a VDJdb search, favored anti-spike CD8 responses and missed private and CD4 specificities.

Researchers attached unique molecular identifiers to individual cDNA molecules. Using its own MiXCR run on the 5' RACE reads, TCRdb lists one record per CDR3 protein. The sample lists some 91,000 distinct CDR3 sequences; about 10% were seen once. As concerns this clonotype: Its antigen remains unidentified.

V was clipped by 5 bases and J by 2 bases, with 16 bases between them. CDR1 is SEHNR and CDR2 is FQNEAQ in the germline V gene (reference sequence). The CDR3 length is 15 residues. The source material was whole blood, sampled at baseline. The chain couples TRBV7-9 to TRBJ2-7, with D tentatively TRBD1 or TRBD2 (5 bases each). The receptor's source is an adult who was a healthcare worker with PCR-confirmed SARS-CoV-2 infection or an uninfected control (not recorded which). The CDR3 loop reads CASSVSGTPTYEQYF. The CDR3 coding sequence is TGTGCCAGCAGCGTATCCGGGACGCCTACCTACGAGCAGTACTTC.